The rows below give T cell receptor beta chains drawn from one sample of a study of breast tumors, draining lymph nodes, adjacent tissues. TCRdb processed the multiplex PCR reads anew with MiXCR; each CDR3 protein has one entry. The sample lists approximately 280,000 distinct CDR3 sequences, about 30% occurring once. Sequencing was done on a sample of axillary lymph node tissue. All receptors derive from a female donor with breast cancer. Some clones in this sample may be carry-over from other donors' samples. Both conserved end residues are part of each CDR3. D genes are given only for firm matches. Some rows mark clone size as missing; the rest say once, few, many or name a class of expanded clone.

v_call	clone_size	j_call	d_call	cdr3_nt	cdr3_aa
TRBV6-2/TRBV6-3	-	TRBJ2-1	TRBD1	TGTGCCAGCAAACACGACAGGGGCGTCCACAATGAGCAGTTCTTC	CASKHDRGVHNEQFF
TRBV9	many	TRBJ2-7	TRBD2	TGTGTCAGCAGCGTAGGACTAGCGGGAGTGGACGAGCAGTACTTC	CVSSVGLAGVDEQYF
TRBV5-1	many	TRBJ2-1	-	TGCGCCAGCAGCTTGACCGGACTAGAGCAGTTCTTC	CASSLTGLEQFF
TRBV5-8	-	TRBJ2-5	TRBD2	TGTGCCAGCAGCCCCCCGGGACCAGCGGGAGGGCCGAGAGGAGAGACCCAGTACTTC	CASSPPGPAGGPRGETQYF
TRBV5-4	-	TRBJ2-3	-	TGTGCCAGCAGCGGGGGGGGCAATGAGCAGTATTTT	CASSGGGNEQYF
TRBV4-2	many	TRBJ1-4	-	TGTGCCAGCAGCCGTACACGGGGAGGTGAAAAACTGTTTTTT	CASSRTRGGEKLFF
TRBV6-6	few	TRBJ2-1	TRBD2	TGTGCCAGCAGTCACTCGACCAGCGGGGGTTTTCCGGGCACCTACAATGAGCAGTTCTTC	CASSHSTSGGFPGTYNEQFF
TRBV12-5	many	TRBJ1-2	-	TGTGCTAGCGCTCAGGGGCGCACGGGCTACACCTTC	CASAQGRTGYTF
TRBV10-1	-	TRBJ2-6	TRBD2	TGCGCCATTCCGACTAGCGGGAGGGGACAGGGGGACTCTGGGGCCAACGTCCTGACTTTC	CAIPTSGRGQGDSGANVLTF
TRBV25-1	-	TRBJ2-3	TRBD1	TGTGCCAGCGGCCCCGGGACAGTGGCAGATACGCAGTATTTT	CASGPGTVADTQYF
TRBV27	-	TRBJ1-5	TRBD1	TGTGCCAGCAGTTTAAGACAGGGGGTCGGCCAGCCCCAGCATTTT	CASSLRQGVGQPQHF
TRBV6-6	many	TRBJ2-6	-	TGTGCCAGCAGTCACGGCGGGGCTGGGGCCAACGTCCTGACTTTC	CASSHGGAGANVLTF
TRBV2	-	TRBJ2-3	TRBD2	TGTGCCAGCGGGAGGGCCACAGATACGCAGTATTTT	CASGRATDTQYF
TRBV20-1	many	TRBJ2-1	TRBD2	TGCAGTGCTGGCTCCGGGACTAGCGGGAGGGATGAGCAGTTCTTC	CSAGSGTSGRDEQFF
TRBV7-2	-	TRBJ2-3	TRBD2	TGTGCCAGCAGTCGAGTTAGCGGGGGATACAATGAGCAGTATTTT	CASSRVSGGYNEQYF
TRBV20-1	many	TRBJ1-5	-	TGCAGTGCCAGGCCTACAACAGGGATTCAGCCCCAGCATTTT	CSARPTTGIQPQHF
TRBV19	many	TRBJ2-2	-	TGTGCCAGTAGTATCGGGGCGAACACCGGGGAGCTGTTTTTT	CASSIGANTGELFF
TRBV9	many	TRBJ2-5	TRBD2	TGTGCCAGCAGCGTAGACGCGGGAGGAGGACAAGAGACCCAGTACTTC	CASSVDAGGGQETQYF
TRBV5-1	many	TRBJ1-2	TRBD1	TGCGCCAGCAGCTTGGCTACAGGGGGGAGCTATGGCTACACCTTC	CASSLATGGSYGYTF
TRBV20-1	-	TRBJ2-3	-	TGCAGTGCTAGTGAGATAGCCACGGGTACGCAGTATTTT	CSASEIATGTQYF
TRBV14	-	TRBJ2-7	TRBD2	TGTGCCAGCAGCGGACTAGCGGGAGTAGGGGAGCAGTACTTC	CASSGLAGVGEQYF
TRBV6-5	many	TRBJ2-7	TRBD2	TGTGCCAGCAGTTACTCGCGGACTAGCGCATCCTACGAGCAGTACTTC	CASSYSRTSASYEQYF
TRBV29-1	-	TRBJ2-2	TRBD2	TGCAGCGCCGGGACTAGCGGGAGTCCCACCGGGGAGCTGTTTTTT	CSAGTSGSPTGELFF
TRBV19	many	TRBJ2-3	-	TGTGCCAGTAAGGAACAACCAGCGGGCACAGATACGCAGTATTTT	CASKEQPAGTDTQYF
TRBV2	many	TRBJ2-5	-	TGTGCCAGCAGTGCCCCGGTCACCCGGATGGGGGAGACCCAGTACTTC	CASSAPVTRMGETQYF
TRBV10-3	once	TRBJ1-5	TRBD1	TGTGCCATCAGTGAGCAGGGGGGAGATCAGCCCCAGCATTTT	CAISEQGGDQPQHF
TRBV6-2/TRBV6-3	-	TRBJ2-7	-	TGTGCCAGCAACGCCCAGGGGTCGCAGATCTACGAGCAGTACTTC	CASNAQGSQIYEQYF
TRBV7-3	many	TRBJ2-6	TRBD1	TGTGCCAGCAGCCTTACTACAGGGGCCGGGGCCAACGTCCTGACTTTC	CASSLTTGAGANVLTF
TRBV15	-	TRBJ2-3	TRBD1	TGTGCCACCAGCAGAGGACAGGGTGGAAATGAGCAGTATTTT	CATSRGQGGNEQYF
TRBV29-1	many	TRBJ2-3	-	TGCAGCGTTGAAGTCGAAGGCCCCGCAGATACGCAGTATTTT	CSVEVEGPADTQYF
TRBV20-1	many	TRBJ2-1	-	TGCAGTGCTAGAGATCGCAAGCGGGCCGGCAATGAGCAGTTCTTC	CSARDRKRAGNEQFF
TRBV7-9	many	TRBJ2-1	TRBD1	TGTGCCAGCAGCCCTACAGGGGCGTCCTACAATGAGCAGTTCTTC	CASSPTGASYNEQFF
TRBV7-2	many	TRBJ2-3	-	TGTGCCAGCAGCTTAGTCCCCTTAGCCCACAGCACAGATACGCAGTATTTT	CASSLVPLAHSTDTQYF
TRBV19	many	TRBJ2-1	TRBD2	TGTGCCAGTAAGACTAGCGGAATATACAATGAGCAGTTCTTC	CASKTSGIYNEQFF
TRBV7-2	many	TRBJ2-3	TRBD2	TGTGCCAGCAGCTCCCAGGCGGGGGAGGATACGCAGTATTTT	CASSSQAGEDTQYF
TRBV11-3	few	TRBJ2-6	TRBD2	TGTGCCAGCAGCTCGGGGGGGGGGAACTCTGGGGCCAACGTCCTGACTTTC	CASSSGGGNSGANVLTF
TRBV18	-	TRBJ2-5	-	TGTGCCAGCTCACCACGTCGCGCGGGTCTCAAAGAGACCCAGTACTTC	CASSPRRAGLKETQYF
TRBV11-2	many	TRBJ2-7	-	TGTGCCAGCAGCCTCCAGGACAGAACCTACGAGCAGTACTTC	CASSLQDRTYEQYF
TRBV2	many	TRBJ1-5	TRBD1	TGTGCCAGCAGAAAAGACAGGGGGCTTAATCAGCCCCAGCATTTT	CASRKDRGLNQPQHF
TRBV6-2/TRBV6-3	few	TRBJ2-5	-	TGTGCCAGCAGCTCCACCAGGGGCCAAGAGACCCAGTACTTC	CASSSTRGQETQYF
TRBV30	many	TRBJ2-7	-	TGTGCCTGGGTCCGGGACTTATCTGGCGAGCAGTACTTC	CAWVRDLSGEQYF
TRBV15	many	TRBJ1-6	TRBD1	TGTGCCACCAGCAGATTCAGACCGGGACAGAGGAATTCACCCCTCCACTTT	CATSRFRPGQRNSPLHF
TRBV5-1	many	TRBJ2-7	-	TGCGCCAGCAGCTTGACTAGCCGGGGGGAGCAGTACTTC	CASSLTSRGEQYF
TRBV20-1	many	TRBJ2-3	TRBD2	TGCAGTGCTAGAACTAGCGGGGGCACAGATACGCAGTATTTT	CSARTSGGTDTQYF
TRBV24-1	once	TRBJ2-5	TRBD1	TGTGTCACCAGTGCTAGGGACAGGGGGGGGACCCAGTACTTC	CVTSARDRGGTQYF
TRBV6-5	many	TRBJ1-5	-	TGTGCCAGCAGTTCTACCGTAGGTACTTCTCTCAATCAGCCCCAGCATTTT	CASSSTVGTSLNQPQHF
TRBV25-1	many	TRBJ2-2	-	TGTGCCAGCAGACAGGGAAAGAACACCGGGGAGCTGTTTTTT	CASRQGKNTGELFF
TRBV12-3/TRBV12-4	many	TRBJ2-7	-	TGTGCCAGCAGCTTCACGGGAAGCGAGCAGTACTTC	CASSFTGSEQYF
TRBV29-1	many	TRBJ2-3	-	TGCAGCGTTCCCGCCAGGGGCGAGGATACGCAGTATTTT	CSVPARGEDTQYF
TRBV7-2	many	TRBJ1-5	-	TGTGCCAGCAGCTTATCCCCGGCGAACAATCAGCCCCAGCATTTT	CASSLSPANNQPQHF